These 4 T cell receptor beta chains originate from one sample sequenced in a study of shared clonotypes between healthy human individuals. Using immunoSEQ multiplex PCR, the repertoire was profiled, and TCRdb retains in-frame clones only, with some absent. The table records about a million clones, about three quarters of them present only once. The sequencing input was memory CD4+ T cells sorted from blood. The sample's subset: CD45RA-negative fraction. The receptors stem from a man between 18 and 35 years old in good health.

To note about this clone: One end of the junction varies from germline; a read error may be responsible. V usage is TRBV29-1 and J usage is TRBJ2-7; no definite D call. CDR1 and CDR2 from the germline V gene are SQVTM and ANQGSEA. The CDR3 has 11 amino acids. This CDR3 is CSVEEERQQSF. The DNA for the CDR3 is TGCAGCGTTGAAGAGGAGAGACAACAAAGCTTC.

The chain couples TRBV10-3 to TRBJ1-5; 8 bases are shared with TRBD1. The germline V gene has CDR1 ENHRY and CDR2 SYGVKD. There are 14 residues in the CDR3. With V trimmed by 10 bases and J by 0 bases, 5 bases remained unmatched. For the CDR3, the DNA is TGTGCCACCGGACAGGGAAATAGCAATCAGCCCCAGCATTTT. Amino acids: CATGQGNSNQPQHF.

This chain uses TRBV18 with TRBJ2-5, with D uncertain. Germline CDR1 is KGHSH and CDR2 is LQKENI. Trimming shortened V by 2 bases and J by 1 base, and 5 bases separated the two germline ends. The CDR3 has 13 amino acids. CDR3 bases: TGTGCCAGCTCACCATCCATCCAAGAGACCCAGTACTTC. Its translation is CASSPSIQETQYF.

The genes are TRBV5-6 and TRBJ1-3, with a possible D match to TRBD1 (5 bases). Trimming shortened V by 4 bases and J by 7 bases, and 21 bases separated the two germline ends. The CDR3 is 16 amino acids. CDR1 is SGHDT and CDR2 is YYEEEE in the germline V gene. CDR3 sequence (DNA): TGTGCCAGCAGCCGCCCAGGGCCGGAGAGTAGGAACACCATATATTTT. It encodes CASSRPGPESRNTIYF.